This TCR beta chain was identified in a study of T-cell memory formation after mild COVID-19 (dated by TCRdb to the early 2020s). Regarding the research as a whole: Most TCR sequence clusters were specific to one of the two donors. In two donors, T-cell clones that expanded and contracted after mild COVID-19 were followed by sequencing TCRalpha and TCRbeta repertoires longitudinally. The cohort comprised two young, previously healthy adult volunteers, one female and one male. Results and caveats for the whole study, not just this receptor: Only a couple of mild cases were covered by the study, and larger cohorts that include severe cases with pre-infection samples were considered necessary. Some responding clones were found in pre-infection memory, which suggests that pre-existing cross-reactive memory T cells took part in the SARS-CoV-2 response. Contracting CD4+ clones were found mainly in CM and EM memory subsets, while CD8+ clones were enriched in EMRA. Clones that contracted from day 15 to 85 showed balanced CD4/CD8 phenotypes, whereas a second wave of clones that expanded from day 15 to 37 leaned towards CD4+. The second-wave clones that peaked on day 37 were not confirmed to be SARS-CoV-2 specific.

Comments on this clonotype: It lacks a known antigen. Nothing much larger sits one base from this clone, and base qualities are not available.

The instrument given in TCRdb is Illumina NovaSeq 6000. cDNA libraries for TCRalpha and TCRbeta were prepared by 5'RACE using constant-segment primers, with sample barcodes and unique molecular identifiers added. Trizol reagent was used to extract RNA from every sample. Library amplification was performed in two PCR steps, and a second sample barcode and Illumina TruSeq adapters were introduced in the second step. Sequencing of libraries was performed on an Illumina NovaSeq with 2 x 150 bp paired-end reads. From the authors' description of their analysis: Reads were demultiplexed and collapsed into UMI-guided consensus sequences with migec v1.2.7. Using mixcr v2.1.11, UMI consensuses were aligned to TRA and TRB V and J templates and then assembled into clonotypes. Expanded or contracted clonotypes were those called significant by both edgeR and NoisET, with noise models trained on biological replicates. For edgeR calls, the cutoffs were a false discovery rate-adjusted p below 0.01 and a log2 fold-change threshold of 1. As an exploratory analysis of dynamics, max-normalized trajectories of the 1000 most abundant clonotypes were examined by PCA with hierarchical clustering. The CD4 or CD8 phenotype of responding clones was assigned using the separately sequenced CD4+ and CD8+ repertoires. TCRdb reprocessed the public reads (quality trimming at Q25 with fastp, clone calling with MiXCR) and kept in-frame beta chains. Here each entry gathers all rows of one CDR3 protein and keeps the most common genes and DNA. Clone size and V and J calls follow TCRdb, not the original study. Across this sample there are more than 250,000 distinct CDR3 sequences, with around 15% seen only once. The top ten constitute roughly 22% of the sample.

Ficoll-Paque density gradient centrifugation was the method used to isolate PBMCs. The CDR3 spans 15 residues, from the cysteine through the phenylalanine. Of the read, only the CDR3 DNA is kept; its 45 bases are in frame from base 1. Ends trimmed: V by 3 bases, J by 7 bases; bases unmatched to a gene: 6. CDR1 SGDLS and CDR2 YYNGEE are derived from the germline V gene. This TCR came from a man aged 18 to 30 who had mild COVID-19 (a few samples of this study predate the infection). The sample titles of this study are shuffled in the database, so cell type and time point are left out; the donor was told from shared clones. The sequence joins TRBV9 to TRBJ1-6; 8 central bases correspond to TRBD1. The sequencing sample was made of PBMCs or a T cell subset sorted from them (not recorded which). CDR3 reads: CASSEQGQANSPLHF. The nucleotide sequence is TGTGCCAGCAGCGAACAGGGACAGGCCAATTCACCCCTCCACTTT. Here the CDR3 is joined to the reference TRBV9 and TRBJ1-6 genes, and the full variable domain is: DSGVTQTPKHLITATGQRVTLRCSPRSGDLSVYWYQQSLDQGLQFLIQYYNGEERAKGNILERFSAQQFPDLHSELNLSSLELGDSALYFCASSEQGQANSPLHFGNGTRLTVT.